The 8 T cell receptor beta chains presented below share a single source sample, sequenced in a study of T cells in Graves' hyperthyroidism and ophthalmopathy. Amplified TCR beta CDR3 regions derived from RNA transcripts. Initially, a first-round RT-PCR of the TCR CDR3 employed the HTBI primer set. TCRdb re-analysed the multiplex PCR reads in MiXCR, keeping a single row per CDR3 protein. The sample holds almost 350,000 distinct CDR3 sequences; roughly 20% are singletons and the top ten take around a sixth. Sequencing was carried out using blood. Every receptor here comes from a woman aged 40 to 50 with Graves' ophthalmopathy.

Concerning this clonotype: This may arise from a read error, as a much more abundant clone is one base away. This sequence joins TRBV28 and TRBJ2-7; a possible D gene is TRBD2 (6 bases). The CDR3 is 17 residues long. Germline V gene lookup returns CDR1 MDHEN and CDR2 SYDVKM. The CDR3 DNA follows: TGTGCCAGTAGTTATGCGGGTTCGGCGGGAATTAGGGACGAGCAGTACTTC. It is translated as CASSYAGSAGIRDEQYF. Supplemented by reference TRBV28 and TRBJ2-7, the full variable domain reads DVKVTQSSRYLVKRTGEKVFLECVQDMDHENMFWYRQDPGLGLRLIYFSYDVKMKEKGDIPEGYSVSREKKERFSLILESASTNQTSMYLCASSYAGSAGIRDEQYFGPGTRLTVT.

This clonotype has ten or more counts. CDR3 residues: CASSSRLSQETQYF. CDR3 DNA sequence: TGTGCCAGCAGTTCCAGACTAAGCCAAGAGACCCAGTACTTC. The chain has TRBV28 and TRBJ2-5; tentatively, D is TRBD2 (5 bases). The CDR3 loop spans 14 amino acids. The germline gives CDR1 MDHEN, CDR2 SYDVKM. Trimming took off 4 bases at V and 1 base at J, with 10 bases between the two ends.

For this clonotype: At one end, the junction sequence differs from germline, possibly due to a read error. The gene calls are TRBV30 and TRBJ1-1; 7 bases match TRBD1. Germline V gives CDR1 GTSNPN, CDR2 SVGIG (reference sequence). There are 15 residues in the CDR3. The CDR3 coding sequence is TGTGCCTTGAGTTTCCGGACAGGAATCGTCACTGAAGCTTTCTTT. Translation: CALSFRTGIVTEAFF.

The J gene is TRBJ1-6, the V gene TRBV5-4; possible D gene TRBD1, 6 bases. The CDR3 spans 16 residues. CDR1 is SGHNT and CDR2 is YYREEE in the germline V gene (reference sequence). V dropped 4 bases and J dropped 7 bases, with 18 bases sitting between them. CDR3 nucleotides: TGTGCCAGCAGCATCGACAGGCCTCTGGGAAATTCACCCCTCCACTTT. It yields the protein CASSIDRPLGNSPLHF.

This clonotype was seen at least ten times. V usage is TRBV28 and J usage is TRBJ1-2; D is undetermined. The CDR3 has 12 amino acids. The V and J ends lost 4 bases and 8 bases respectively, with 11 bases between them. Germline CDR1 MDHEN, CDR2 SYDVKM. The CDR3 nucleotides read TGTGCCAGCAGTTACCTTAGTCGGGGCTACACCTTC. Protein product: CASSYLSRGYTF.

This clonotype was seen at least ten times. This chain connects TRBV6-2 or TRBV6-3 to TRBJ1-5; D is unclear. Trimming shortened V by 0 bases and J by 0 bases, and 6 bases separated the two germline ends. CDR3 length equals 15 residues. Germline CDR1 reads MNHEY; CDR2 reads SVGEGT. The CDR3, as DNA: TGTGCCAGCAGTTACTCACCCTTTAGCAATCAGCCCCAGCATTTT. Protein sequence: CASSYSPFSNQPQHF.

This clonotype was seen many times. The chain carries TRBV2 and TRBJ2-7; D unclear. Germline V lookup: CDR1 SNHLY, CDR2 FYNNEI. The CDR3 covers 11 residues. The V gene lost 8 bases and the J gene lost 2 bases, with 7 bases spanning the gap. The CDR3 DNA follows: TGTGCCAGCTCGGTTACCTACGAGCAGTACTTC. Translated, it gives CASSVTYEQYF. Variable domain in full (rest from reference TRBV2 and TRBJ2-7): EPEVTQTPSHQVTQMGQEVILRCVPISNHLYFYWYRQILGQKVEFLVSFYNNEISEKSEIFDDQFSVERPDGSNFTLKIRSTKLEDSAMYFCASSVTYEQYFGPGTRLTVT.

This clonotype was counted at least ten times. The chain employs TRBV4-1 and TRBJ2-5; D gene ambiguous. CDR1 and CDR2 (germline): MGHRA, YSYEKL. V was cut by 0 bases and J by 1 base, with 9 bases left in between. The CDR3 totals 15 residues. The CDR3 DNA reads as TGCGCCAGCAGCCAAGACGGCAGCTTCCAAGAGACCCAGTACTTC. Amino acids: CASSQDGSFQETQYF.